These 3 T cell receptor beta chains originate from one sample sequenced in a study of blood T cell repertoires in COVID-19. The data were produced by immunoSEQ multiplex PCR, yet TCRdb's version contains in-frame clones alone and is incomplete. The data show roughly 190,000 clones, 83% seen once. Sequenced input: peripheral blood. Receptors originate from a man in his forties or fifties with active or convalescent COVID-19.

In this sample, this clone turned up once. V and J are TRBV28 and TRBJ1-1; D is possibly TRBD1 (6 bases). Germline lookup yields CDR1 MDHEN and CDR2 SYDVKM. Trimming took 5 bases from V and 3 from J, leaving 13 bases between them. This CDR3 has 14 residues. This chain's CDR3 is CASSLDRRDTEAFF. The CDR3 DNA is TGTGCCAGCAGTCTTGACAGGCGGGACACTGAAGCTTTCTTT. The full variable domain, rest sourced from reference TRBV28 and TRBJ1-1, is DVKVTQSSRYLVKRTGEKVFLECVQDMDHENMFWYRQDPGLGLRLIYFSYDVKMKEKGDIPEGYSVSREKKERFSLILESASTNQTSMYLCASSLDRRDTEAFFGQGTRLTVV.

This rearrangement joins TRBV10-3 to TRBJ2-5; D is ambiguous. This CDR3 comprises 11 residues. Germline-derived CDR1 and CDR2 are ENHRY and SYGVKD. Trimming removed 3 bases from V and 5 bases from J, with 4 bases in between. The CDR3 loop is CAISDRETQYF. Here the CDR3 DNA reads TGTGCCATCAGTGACCGGGAGACCCAGTACTTC.

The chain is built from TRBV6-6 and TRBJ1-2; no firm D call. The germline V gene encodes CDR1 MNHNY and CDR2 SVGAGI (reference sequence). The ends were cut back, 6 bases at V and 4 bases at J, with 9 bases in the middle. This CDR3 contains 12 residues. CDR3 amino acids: CASSPQSYGYTF. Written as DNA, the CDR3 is TGTGCCAGCAGCCCACAGAGCTATGGCTACACCTTC.